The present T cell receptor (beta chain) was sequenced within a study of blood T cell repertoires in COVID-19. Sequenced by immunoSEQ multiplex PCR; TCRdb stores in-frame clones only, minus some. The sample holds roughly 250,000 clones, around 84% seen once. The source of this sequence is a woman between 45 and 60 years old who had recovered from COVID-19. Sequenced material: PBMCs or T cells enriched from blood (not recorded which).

Written as DNA, the CDR3 is TGTGCCAGCAGCCTGAGGGTGACAGGGGGTACAGATACGCAGTATTTT. It translates to CASSLRVTGGTDTQYF. V usage is TRBV27 and J usage is TRBJ2-3, with 9 bases aligning to TRBD1. Germline loops: CDR1 MNHEY, CDR2 SMNVEV (reference sequence). CDR3 length equals 16 residues. The V segment lost 6 bases and the J segment 3 bases; nucleotides outside the gene matches: 10.